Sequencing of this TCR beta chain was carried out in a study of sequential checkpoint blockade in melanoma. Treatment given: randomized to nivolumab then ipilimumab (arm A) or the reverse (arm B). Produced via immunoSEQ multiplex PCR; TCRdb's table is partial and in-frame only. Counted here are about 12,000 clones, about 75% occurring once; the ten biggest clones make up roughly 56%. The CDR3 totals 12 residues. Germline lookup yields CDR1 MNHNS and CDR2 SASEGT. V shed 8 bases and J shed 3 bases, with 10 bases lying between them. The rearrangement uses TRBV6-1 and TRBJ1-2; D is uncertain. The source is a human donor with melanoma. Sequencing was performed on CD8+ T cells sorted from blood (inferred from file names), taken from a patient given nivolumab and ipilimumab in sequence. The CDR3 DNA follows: TGTGCCAGCTATAGTATGGACTATGGCTACACCTTC. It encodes CASYSMDYGYTF.